The 19 T cell receptor beta chains listed next were all sequenced from one sample in a study of vaccination effects on CD4 cells after COVID-19. These receptors' targets are unknown. Assay: immunoSEQ multiplex PCR; the TCRdb copy retains only in-frame clones and omits some. The repertoire includes 65,000 to 85,000 clones, 80% of them detected once, and 9% to 15% sits in the top ten. After expansion with viral peptide pools in the ViraFEST assay, antigen-specific CD4+ T cells were sequenced. With roughly 10 days of culture completed, CD4+ T cells were isolated. The vaccine recipients had no prior SARS-CoV-2 infection, with negative nucleocapsid antibodies. Sequencing used CD4+ T cells from PBMCs cultured with SARS-CoV-2 spike peptides, obtained before COVID-19 vaccination. These receptors originate from a human donor who received a COVID-19 vaccine.

This sequence joins TRBV7-2 and TRBJ1-3, with D unresolved. CDR3 size: 15 residues. Germline values: CDR1 SGHTA, CDR2 FQGNSA. Between the trimmed V and J ends, which lost 1 base and 3 bases, there was a span of 10 bases. The CDR3 loop is CASSLVPHGGNTIYF. The CDR3 region has the DNA TGTGCCAGCAGCTTAGTCCCGCATGGTGGAAACACCATATATTTT.

This clone was recorded only once. The V gene is TRBV7-2, the J gene TRBJ2-3; no definite D call. Germline values: CDR1 SGHTA, CDR2 FQGNSA. V shed 0 bases and J shed 4 bases, with 8 bases lying between them. CDR3 size: 14 residues. CDR3 DNA sequence: TGTGCCAGCAGCTTAGCAGGGTTGGCAGATACGCAGTATTTT. Translation: CASSLAGLADTQYF.

The gene calls are TRBV3-1 (or the pseudogene TRBV3-2) and TRBJ2-5; TRBD2 agrees at 12 bases. The J segment lost 3 bases and the V segment lost 6 bases, leaving 2 bases of the junction unmatched. The germline CDR1 and CDR2 sequences are LGHDT and YNNKEL (reference sequence). The CDR3 is made up of 14 amino acids. CDR3 DNA sequence: TGTGCCAGCAGGAGGACTAGCGGGGAAGAGACCCAGTACTTC. This translates into CASRRTSGEETQYF.

The V call is TRBV5-8, the J call TRBJ2-1; maybe TRBD2 (7 bases). Trimming removed 6 bases at V and 6 bases at J, with 25 bases between. Looked up from germline, CDR1 is SGHTS and CDR2 is YDEGEE. The CDR3 extends over 17 amino acids. DNA of the CDR3: TGTGCCAGCACAAGGGGGGGGCCCGTAATATGGACCAATGAGCAGTTCTTC. This encodes CASTRGGPVIWTNEQFF.

The chain combines TRBV5-1 with TRBJ2-3; D is possibly TRBD1 (6 bases). CDR3 length: 14 residues. Trimming cost V 1 base and J 2 bases, with 8 bases left between them. Germline V gives CDR1 SGHRS, CDR2 YFSETQ. This CDR3 is CASSLQGFTDTQYF. In DNA, the CDR3 is TGCGCCAGCAGCTTGCAGGGGTTCACAGATACGCAGTATTTT. The entire variable domain, with the rest obtained from reference TRBV5-1 and TRBJ2-3, is as follows: KAGVTQTPRYLIKTRGQQVTLSCSPISGHRSVSWYQQTPGQGLQFLFEYFSETQRNKGNFPGRFSGRQFSNSRSEMNVSTLELGDSALYLCASSLQGFTDTQYFGPGTRLTVL.

This chain uses TRBV29-1 with TRBJ2-1, with TRBD2 matching 10 bases. Trimming at V came to 7 bases and at J to 3 bases, leaving 6 bases not matched to a gene. Germline loops: CDR1 SQVTM, CDR2 ANQGSEA. This CDR3 has 14 amino acids. The CDR3 loop is CSGGGLAFYNEQFF. CDR3 bases: TGCAGCGGAGGGGGACTAGCGTTCTACAATGAGCAGTTCTTC.

The chain uses TRBV6-5 and TRBJ1-5; the D gene is possibly TRBD1 (5 bases). V was cut by 2 bases and J by 6 bases, with 11 bases left in between. This CDR3 is 14 amino acids long. Germline CDR1 and CDR2: MNHEY and SVGAGI. The CDR3 loop is CASSYDQGVQPQHF. The CDR3, as DNA: TGTGCCAGCAGTTACGACCAGGGAGTTCAGCCCCAGCATTTT.

V usage is TRBV6-1 and J usage is TRBJ2-6; tentative D call: TRBD1 (5 bases). V gave up 2 bases and J gave up 0 bases, with 11 bases separating them. Germline V gene lookup returns CDR1 MNHNS and CDR2 SASEGT. This CDR3 region has 17 residues. This chain's CDR3 is CASSESTASSGANVLTF. CDR3 nucleotide sequence: TGTGCCAGCAGTGAATCGACAGCTAGCTCTGGGGCCAACGTCCTGACTTTC.

DNA for the CDR3: TGTGCCAGCAGTGAAGGACAGGGCGCCCGTCAGCCCCAGCATTTT. This translates into CASSEGQGARQPQHF. This chain connects TRBV6-1 to TRBJ1-5; 7 nucleotides match TRBD1. The CDR3 contains 15 residues. V shed 1 base and J 6 bases; nucleotides not matched to a gene: 6. The germline CDR1 and CDR2 sequences are MNHNS and SASEGT.

This clone occurred a few times. The chain carries TRBV7-3 and TRBJ2-7; 11 nucleotides align to TRBD2. V lost 3 bases and J lost 6; bases outside the gene matches: 7. Looked up from germline, CDR1 is SGHTA and CDR2 is FQGTGA. This CDR3 is 15 amino acids long. CDR3 nucleotide sequence: TGTGCCAGCAGCTTGATAACGGGGACTAGCGGCGAGCAGTACGTC. It yields the protein CASSLITGTSGEQYV.

The chain recombines TRBV7-9 with TRBJ1-2, with no clear D. Trimming left V 4 bases short and J 0 bases short, with 9 bases between. The CDR3 extends over 14 amino acids. From germline, CDR1 is SEHNR and CDR2 FQNEAQ (reference sequence). CDR3 sequence (DNA): TGTGCCAGCAGCTCACAGACACCTAACTATGGCTACACCTTC. Translation gives CASSSQTPNYGYTF.

This CDR3 reads CATSDNNQPQHF. CDR3 nucleotide sequence: TGTGCCACCAGTGATAATAATCAGCCCCAGCATTTT. This chain uses TRBV24-1 with TRBJ1-5; D gene ambiguous. This CDR3 region has 12 residues. Germline CDR1 and CDR2: KGHDR and SFDVKD. The V end lost 3 bases, the J end lost 4 bases, and 3 bases lay between the germline ends.

V is TRBV28 and J is TRBJ2-5; 11 bases match TRBD2. V was pared by 5 bases and J by 3 bases, with 5 bases of the junction left unmatched. This CDR3 is 15 amino acids long. From germline, CDR1 is MDHEN and CDR2 SYDVKM. This CDR3 is CASSHETSGEETQYF. DNA for the CDR3: TGTGCCAGCAGTCACGAGACTAGCGGGGAAGAGACCCAGTACTTC.

The chain employs TRBV7-3 and TRBJ2-1; maybe TRBD2 (5 bases). This CDR3 has 13 residues. Germline-derived CDR1 and CDR2 are SGHTA and FQGTGA. Trimming cost V 3 bases and J 4 bases, with 7 bases left between them. CDR3 amino acids: CASSFGGYNEQFF. The CDR3 region has the DNA TGTGCCAGCAGCTTTGGCGGGTACAATGAGCAGTTCTTC.

This rearrangement joins TRBV3-1 (or the pseudogene TRBV3-2) to TRBJ1-3, with a possible D match to TRBD1 (5 bases). There are 17 residues in the CDR3. The ends were cut back, 0 bases at V and 0 bases at J, with 12 bases in the middle. The V gene's germline CDR1 is LGHDT and CDR2 YNNKEL (reference sequence). CDR3 in amino acids: CASSQEPQAGSGNTIYF. DNA of the CDR3: TGTGCCAGCAGCCAAGAACCACAGGCTGGCTCTGGAAACACCATATATTTT.

The chain combines TRBV19 with TRBJ2-6; D unresolved. V dropped 4 bases and J dropped 0 bases, with 7 bases sitting between them. The CDR3 covers 15 residues. Per the germline V gene, CDR1 is LNHDA and CDR2 is SQIVND (reference sequence). DNA of the CDR3: TGTGCCAGTAGTAAGGCGGACTCTGGGGCCAACGTCCTGACTTTC. Translating it yields CASSKADSGANVLTF.

V usage is TRBV20-1 and J usage is TRBJ1-5; D is undetermined. Germline-derived CDR1 and CDR2 are DFQATT and SNEGSKA (reference sequence). The V end lost 3 bases, the J end lost 3 bases, and 12 bases lay between the germline ends. This CDR3 contains 14 residues. The CDR3 DNA is TGCAGTGCTAGTCCGGCGGCGCACAATCAGCCCCAGCATTTT. Protein product: CSASPAAHNQPQHF.

Comments on this clone: This same CDR3 is encoded by further DNA sequences in the sample. The genes are TRBV5-1 and TRBJ1-4; a weak D match, TRBD1 (5 bases). The CDR3 has 15 residues. Trimming took off 1 base at V and 7 bases at J, with 14 bases between the two ends. Germline V gives CDR1 SGHRS, CDR2 YFSETQ. The CDR3 is CASSLLGQGGEKLFF. In DNA form, the CDR3 reads TGCGCCAGCAGCTTGCTGGGGCAGGGTGGTGAAAAACTGTTTTTT. Drawing the rest from reference TRBV5-1 and TRBJ1-4, the complete variable domain is KAGVTQTPRYLIKTRGQQVTLSCSPISGHRSVSWYQQTPGQGLQFLFEYFSETQRNKGNFPGRFSGRQFSNSRSEMNVSTLELGDSALYLCASSLLGQGGEKLFFGSGTQLSVL.

The chain combines TRBV19 with TRBJ1-5, with 9 positions matching TRBD1. Germline V lookup: CDR1 LNHDA, CDR2 SQIVND (reference sequence). The V segment lost 4 bases and the J segment 4 bases; nucleotides outside the gene matches: 2. The CDR3 runs 14 residues. The CDR3 loop reads CASSTGTGNQPQHF. The CDR3 coding sequence is TGTGCCAGTAGTACCGGGACAGGGAATCAGCCCCAGCATTTT. Together with reference TRBV19 and TRBJ1-5, the CDR3 gives the full variable domain: DGGITQSPKYLFRKEGQNVTLSCEQNLNHDAMYWYRQDPGQGLRLIYYSQIVNDFQKGDIAEGYSVSREKKESFPLTVTSAQKNPTAFYLCASSTGTGNQPQHFGDGTRLSIL.